This T cell receptor (beta chain) was sequenced for a study of T cells after yellow fever vaccination. Study details: For low cell numbers, libraries were made with SMART-Seq v4 Ultra Low Input. Study results and limitations: Within FACS-sorted repertoires, abundant clonotypes contaminating from the bulk population could be present. Only a small proportion of the clonotypes turned up in both the CD4 and the CD8 compartments, likely arising from convergent recombination.

Regarding this clonotype: Its antigen is as yet unknown.

Synthesis of TCR cDNA relied on 5'RACE template switching, which attached a universal primer site and UMIs. TCRdb used MiXCR to reprocess the 5' RACE reads, holding one entry per CDR3 protein. The sample has some 320,000 distinct CDR3 sequences, roughly 8.7% seen once. The CDR3 consists of 15 residues. Trimming cost V 0 bases and J 4 bases, with 10 bases left between them. CDR1 is MNHEY, CDR2 SVGEGT, per germline. The TCR originated in a man younger than 35 who received the YFV17D yellow fever vaccine. Sequencing used PBMCs, obtained on the day of the first yellow fever vaccination. The rearrangement uses TRBV6-2 or TRBV6-3 and TRBJ2-1; D is possibly TRBD1 (5 bases). CDR3 DNA: TGTGCCAGCAGTTACTCGACCAGGGCATACAATGAGCAGTTCTTC. Its translation is CASSYSTRAYNEQFF.